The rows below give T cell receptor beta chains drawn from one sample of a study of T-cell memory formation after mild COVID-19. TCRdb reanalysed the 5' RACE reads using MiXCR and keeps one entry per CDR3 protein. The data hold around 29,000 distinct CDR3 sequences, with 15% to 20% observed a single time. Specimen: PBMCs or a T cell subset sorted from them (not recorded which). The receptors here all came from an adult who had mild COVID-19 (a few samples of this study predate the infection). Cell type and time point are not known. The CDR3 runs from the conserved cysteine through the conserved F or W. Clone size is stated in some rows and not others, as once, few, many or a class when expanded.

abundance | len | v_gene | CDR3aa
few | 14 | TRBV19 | CASSIRGPNQPQHF
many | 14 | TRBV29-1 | CSVTPGGGDYGYTF
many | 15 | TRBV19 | CASSISGTDTYEQYF
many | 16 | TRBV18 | CASSPLGQGPTGELFF
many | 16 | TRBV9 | CASSVAPGTSVGEQFF
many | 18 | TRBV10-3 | CAISERTGYSPGGYEQYF
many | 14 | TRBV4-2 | CASSPDQLGTPLHF
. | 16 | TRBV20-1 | CSARDSTGAVSYEQYF
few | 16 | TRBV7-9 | CASSAPGGRGPDTQYF
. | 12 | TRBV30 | CAWRTASYGYTF
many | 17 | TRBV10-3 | CAISGDSGSPRPNEQFF
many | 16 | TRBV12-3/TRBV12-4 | CASRGTWRYSTDTQYF
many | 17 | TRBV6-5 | CASSYIQGLAGGSEQFF
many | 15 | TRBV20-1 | CSAPRGTGGSYEQYF
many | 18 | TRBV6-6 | CASSYTVGGDRVGYEQYF
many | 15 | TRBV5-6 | CASVRRSSGANVLTF
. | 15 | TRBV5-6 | CASSLSRAIYNEQFF
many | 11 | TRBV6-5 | CASSSEGELFF
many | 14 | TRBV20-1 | CSARDYRTFYEQYF
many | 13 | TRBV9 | CASSVSGGDTQYF
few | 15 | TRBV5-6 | CASSWTGAPYNEQFF
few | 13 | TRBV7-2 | CASSPLGRTEAFF
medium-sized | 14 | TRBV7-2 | CASSLGGVGETQYF
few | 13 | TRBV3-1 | CASSRTSVDEQFF
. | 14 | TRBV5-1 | CASSFGQNTDTQYF
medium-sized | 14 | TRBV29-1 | CSVLTSGSSYEQYF
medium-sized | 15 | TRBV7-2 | CASSLAPLTYNEQFF
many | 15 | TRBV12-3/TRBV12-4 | CASSPPGWSGNTIYF
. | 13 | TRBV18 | CASSPGQTYGYTF
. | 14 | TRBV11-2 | CASSRSGGGNTIYF
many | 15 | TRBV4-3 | CASSQAGTRFNEQFF
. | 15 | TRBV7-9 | CASSLVQGAAYGYTF
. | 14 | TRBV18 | CASSPGTGRVEAFF
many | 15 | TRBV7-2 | CASSGRGGAQETQYF
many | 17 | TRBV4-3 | CASSLNTGGEVDNEQFF
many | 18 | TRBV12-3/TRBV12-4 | CASSFDHLRGAENQPQHF
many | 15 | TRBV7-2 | CASSSQASGNQPQHF
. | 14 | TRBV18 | CASSPRKGQQPQHF
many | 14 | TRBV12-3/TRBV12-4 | CASSFGQLNTEAFF
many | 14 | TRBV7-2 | CAIKSSGSTDTQYF
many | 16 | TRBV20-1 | CSAARGHSGRYNEQFF
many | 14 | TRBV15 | CATSRDSTAYEQYF
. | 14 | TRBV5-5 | CASSFRPGNTEAFF
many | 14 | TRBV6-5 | CASSRSGAADTQYF
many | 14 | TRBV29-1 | CSVEPQGANYGYTF
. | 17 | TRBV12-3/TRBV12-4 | CASSPGDSLYGANVLTF
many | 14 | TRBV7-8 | CASSRTDSNQPQHF